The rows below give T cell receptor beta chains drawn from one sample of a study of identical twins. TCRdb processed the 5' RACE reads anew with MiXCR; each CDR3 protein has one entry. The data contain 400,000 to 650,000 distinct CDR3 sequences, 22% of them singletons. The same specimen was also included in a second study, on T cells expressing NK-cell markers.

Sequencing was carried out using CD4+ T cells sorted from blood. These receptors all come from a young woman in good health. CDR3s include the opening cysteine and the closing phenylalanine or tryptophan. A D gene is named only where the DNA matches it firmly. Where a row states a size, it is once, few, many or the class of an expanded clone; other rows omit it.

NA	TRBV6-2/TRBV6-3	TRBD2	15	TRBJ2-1	TGTGCCAGCATCGGACGCGGGGAGGGCCGCTATGAGCAGTTCTTC	CASIGRGEGRYEQFF
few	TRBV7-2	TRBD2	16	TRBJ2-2	TGTGCCAGCAGCTCCCGGGAAGGAGCGGGGGGCGGGGAGCTGTTTTTT	CASSSREGAGGGELFF
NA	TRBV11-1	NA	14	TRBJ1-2	TGTGCCAGCAGCTATCTACCGGAGCGAAATGGCTACACCTTC	CASSYLPERNGYTF
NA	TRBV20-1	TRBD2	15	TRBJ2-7	TGCAGTGCTCAGACCCTAGCGGGAGGAATCTACGAGCAGTACTTC	CSAQTLAGGIYEQYF
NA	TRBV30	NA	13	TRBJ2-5	TGTGCCTGGACCACCGTGAGGGGGGAGACCCAGTACTTC	CAWTTVRGETQYF
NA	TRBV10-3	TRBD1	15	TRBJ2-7	TGTGCCATCATGGGACAGGCGAGGGGTGCCTCCGAGCAGTACTTC	CAIMGQARGASEQYF
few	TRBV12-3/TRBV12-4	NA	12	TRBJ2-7	TGTGCCAGCAGTAAATCTGGCACCAGCGGGTACTTC	CASSKSGTSGYF
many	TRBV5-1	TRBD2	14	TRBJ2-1	TGCGCCAGCACCGGGACTAGCGGATACAATGAGCAGTTCTTC	CASTGTSGYNEQFF
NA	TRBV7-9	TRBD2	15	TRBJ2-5	TGTGCCAGCAGCTTCGGTCCAGCGGGGGGTCAGACCCAGTACTTC	CASSFGPAGGQTQYF
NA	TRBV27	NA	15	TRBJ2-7	TGTGCCAGCAGTTTGGCAGTAAAGAGCTCCTACGAGCAGTACTTC	CASSLAVKSSYEQYF
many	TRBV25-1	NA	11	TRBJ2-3	TGTGCCAGCAGTGGGCAGGGCCCGCAGTATTTT	CASSGQGPQYF
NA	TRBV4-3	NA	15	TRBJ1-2	TGCGCCAGCAGCCAAGATAAAACGATTTTGTCTGGCTACACCTTC	CASSQDKTILSGYTF
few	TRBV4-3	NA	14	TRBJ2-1	TGCGCCAGCAGCCAAGGCATTAACGTCAATGAGCAGTTCTTC	CASSQGINVNEQFF
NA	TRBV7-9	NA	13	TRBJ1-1	TGTGCCAGCAGCTTGATTGAGGGGCGCGAAGCTTTCTTT	CASSLIEGREAFF
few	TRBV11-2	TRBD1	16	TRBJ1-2	TGTGCCAGCAGCCCTTCCCCCGGGACAGGGTGGTATGGCTACACCTTC	CASSPSPGTGWYGYTF
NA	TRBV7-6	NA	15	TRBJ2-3	TGTGCCAGCAGCTTAGTAGGGATTACCACAGATACGCAGTATTTT	CASSLVGITTDTQYF
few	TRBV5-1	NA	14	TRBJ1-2	TGCGCCAGCAAGAGGGAAGGAGAAAGCTATGGCTACACCTTC	CASKREGESYGYTF
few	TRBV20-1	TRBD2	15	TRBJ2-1	TGCAGTGCTATTCCCGGGACTAGCGGGAGCAATGAGCAGTTCTTC	CSAIPGTSGSNEQFF
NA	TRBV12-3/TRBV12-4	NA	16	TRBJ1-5	TGTGCCAGCAGTTTGGCCGGGGGCCTTAGCAATCAGCCCCAGCATTTT	CASSLAGGLSNQPQHF
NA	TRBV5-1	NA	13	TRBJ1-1	TGCGCCAGCAGACCACAGGTGAACACTGAAGCTTTCTTT	CASRPQVNTEAFF
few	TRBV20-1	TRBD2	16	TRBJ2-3	TGCAGTGCGGCGCAGACTAGCGGGAGACACACAGATACGCAGTATTTT	CSAAQTSGRHTDTQYF
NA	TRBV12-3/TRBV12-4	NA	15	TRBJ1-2	TGTGCCAGCAGTGAAACCCAGGGTTATGGCTATGGCTACACCTTC	CASSETQGYGYGYTF
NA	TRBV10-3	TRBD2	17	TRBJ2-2	TGTGCCATCAGTGAGTCAGCGGGAGCGGCGGGCACCGAGGAGCTGTTTTTT	CAISESAGAAGTEELFF
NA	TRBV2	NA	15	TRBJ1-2	TGTGCCAGCAGTGAACGAGGACTAGCTAACTATGGCTACACCTTC	CASSERGLANYGYTF
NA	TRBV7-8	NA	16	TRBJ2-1	TGTGCCAGCAGCTCCCGTCGGGGTACTTCCTACAATGAGCAGTTCTTC	CASSSRRGTSYNEQFF
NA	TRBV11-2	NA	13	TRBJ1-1	TGTGCCAGCAGCTTAGTCAAGTCCACTGAAGCTTTCTTT	CASSLVKSTEAFF
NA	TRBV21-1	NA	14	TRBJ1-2	TGTGCCAGCAGCCTCAGTGGGGGGGCCTATGGCTACACCTTC	CASSLSGGAYGYTF
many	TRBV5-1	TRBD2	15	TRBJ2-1	TGCGCCAGCAGCTCTCTAGCGGGAGTAAACAATGAGCAGTTCTTC	CASSSLAGVNNEQFF
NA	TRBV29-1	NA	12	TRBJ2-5	TGCAGCGTTGGCCAGGGCCAAGAGACCCAGTACTTC	CSVGQGQETQYF
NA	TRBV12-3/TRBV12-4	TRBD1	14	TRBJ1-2	TGTGCCAGCAGTTCCCGACAGGGTCCCGGTGGCTACACCTTC	CASSSRQGPGGYTF
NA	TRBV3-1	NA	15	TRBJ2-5	TGTGCCAGCAGCCAAACCCGCGCGTTACAAGAGACCCAGTACTTC	CASSQTRALQETQYF
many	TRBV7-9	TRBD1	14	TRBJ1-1	TGTGCCAGCAGCTTGGAGCAGGGGGGCACTGAAGCTTTCTTT	CASSLEQGGTEAFF
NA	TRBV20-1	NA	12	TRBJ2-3	TGCAGTGCTAGCGCGGGGCCAGATACGCAGTATTTT	CSASAGPDTQYF
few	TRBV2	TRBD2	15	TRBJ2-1	TGTGCCAGCAGTAGCGGGGGCCACTCCTACAATGAGCAGTTCTTC	CASSSGGHSYNEQFF
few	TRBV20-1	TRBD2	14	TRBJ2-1	TGCAGTGCCCGGGGACTAGCAGATTACAATGAGCAGTTCTTC	CSARGLADYNEQFF
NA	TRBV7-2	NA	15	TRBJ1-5	TGTGCCAGCAGCTTAGACTGGCCGGACAATCAGCCCCAGCATTTT	CASSLDWPDNQPQHF
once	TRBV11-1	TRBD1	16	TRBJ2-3	TGTGCCAGCAGCCCATCTATCGGACAGGGGACAGATACGCAGTATTTT	CASSPSIGQGTDTQYF
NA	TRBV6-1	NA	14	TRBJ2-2	TGTGCCAGCAGCTTCAGTGCGGGCACCGGGGAGCTGTTTTTT	CASSFSAGTGELFF
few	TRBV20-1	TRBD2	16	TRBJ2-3	TGCAGTGCTAGTCTGCGGGGGGAGGCTTCCACAGATACGCAGTATTTT	CSASLRGEASTDTQYF
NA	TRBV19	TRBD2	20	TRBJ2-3	TGTGCCAGTAGCCTAACCCGGTTAGGTGGGACTAGCAAATATTCGGATACGCAGTATTTT	CASSLTRLGGTSKYSDTQYF
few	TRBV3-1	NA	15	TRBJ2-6	TGTGCCAGCAGCCAAGGGGCCTCTGGGGCCAACGTCCTGACTTTC	CASSQGASGANVLTF
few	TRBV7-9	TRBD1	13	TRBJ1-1	TGTGCCAGCAGCTTAGATGGGACAGGGCAAGCTTTCTTT	CASSLDGTGQAFF
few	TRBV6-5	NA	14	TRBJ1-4	TGTGCCAGCAGTTACTCCGGGCGAGAAGAAAAACTGTTTTTT	CASSYSGREEKLFF
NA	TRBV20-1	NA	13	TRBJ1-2	TGCAGTGCTATTCCCGCAGGGAACCGAGGCTACACCTTC	CSAIPAGNRGYTF
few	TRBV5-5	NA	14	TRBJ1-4	TGTGCCAGCAGCTTGAAGTCAGTTAATGAAAAACTGTTTTTT	CASSLKSVNEKLFF
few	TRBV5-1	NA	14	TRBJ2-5	TGCGCCAGCACCCCCGGGACAACACAAGAGACCCAGTACTTC	CASTPGTTQETQYF